This entry features one T cell receptor (beta chain) sequence. Antigen unknown. These data come from a study of T cell responses to AZD1222 COVID-19 vaccine. Study conclusions and caveats: Scientists sampled the repertoires only once the peak T cell response had passed. Mapped onto spike, vaccine-associated CD4 TCRs spanned it and were dominant at 160-218 and 743-854. There were mostly white British donors and more females than males, and clonal diversity was possibly underestimated.

Measured with immunoSEQ multiplex PCR; TCRdb has only the in-frame clones, and not every one. The data hold about 110,000 clones, with 81% observed a single time. The ends lost 2 bases at V and 3 bases at J; junction bases unmatched: 2. The CDR3 totals 15 residues. Germline CDR1 is MDHEN and CDR2 is SYDVKM. This TCR was recovered from an adult in good health. The genes are TRBV28 and TRBJ2-1; 9 bases match TRBD2. The material was peripheral blood, obtained on day 0 of AZD1222 vaccination. The CDR3 DNA follows: TGTGCCAGCAGTTTAATACTAGCGGGCTACAATGAGCAGTTCTTC. Protein product: CASSLILAGYNEQFF.